Shown below are 23 T cell receptor beta chains from a single sample sequenced in a study of cytomegalovirus exposure and HLA in healthy donors. Researchers ran the PCR with 60 Vbeta and 13 Jbeta primers. Libraries were prepared by immunoSEQ multiplex PCR; TCRdb keeps only in-frame clonotypes and omits some of them. The sample lists 95,000 to 150,000 clones, 75% to 90% seen once, with around 2.2% in the top ten. What was sequenced was PBMCs. These receptors were taken from a man aged 30 to 45 in good health and CMV-seronegative.

The chain carries TRBV10-2 and TRBJ2-2; 10 positions match TRBD2. J was trimmed by 3 bases and V by 6 bases; bases with no gene match: 10. The CDR3 covers 17 residues. Germline V gives CDR1 WSHSY, CDR2 SAAADI. CDR3 region: CASRVAWTSGYTGELFF. CDR3 bases: TGCGCCAGCAGGGTGGCTTGGACTAGCGGTTACACCGGGGAGCTGTTTTTT.

J is TRBJ2-2 and V is TRBV11-2; TRBD2 aligns across 9 bases. The V gene's germline CDR1 is SGHAT and CDR2 FQNNGV. V dropped 7 bases and J dropped 0; count of bases not matched to a gene: 9. The CDR3 consists of 17 residues. CDR3 coding DNA: TGTGCCAGCAAGGAGATAGCGGGGGTAGCGAACACCGGGGAGCTGTTTTTT. Amino acid sequence: CASKEIAGVANTGELFF.

The chain links TRBV2 to TRBJ2-7; D is perhaps TRBD1 (6 bases). Germline CDR1 reads SNHLY; CDR2 reads FYNNEI. Trimming removed 6 bases from V and 2 bases from J, with 14 bases in between. This CDR3 comprises 14 residues. CDR3 in amino acids: CASSLDSLTYEQYF. Written as DNA, the CDR3 is TGTGCCAGCAGCTTGGACAGTTTAACCTACGAGCAGTACTTC.

The chain has TRBV19 and TRBJ2-5; possibly TRBD2 for D (5 bases). Looked up from germline, CDR1 is LNHDA and CDR2 is SQIVND (reference sequence). V was clipped by 3 bases and J by 1 base, with 15 bases between them. The CDR3 contains 16 residues. The CDR3 loop is CASSMASGGRQETQYF. CDR3 DNA sequence: TGTGCCAGTAGTATGGCTTCGGGCGGGCGCCAAGAGACCCAGTACTTC. Full variable domain (outside the CDR3, taken from reference TRBV19 and TRBJ2-5): DGGITQSPKYLFRKEGQNVTLSCEQNLNHDAMYWYRQDPGQGLRLIYYSQIVNDFQKGDIAEGYSVSREKKESFPLTVTSAQKNPTAFYLCASSMASGGRQETQYFGPGTRLLVL.

This chain uses TRBV6-5 with TRBJ1-6, with no clear D. Trimming cost V 3 bases and J 7 bases, with 7 bases left between them. There are 13 residues in the CDR3. Germline V gives CDR1 MNHEY, CDR2 SVGAGI. The CDR3 here is CASSYNSNSPLHF. CDR3 DNA: TGTGCCAGCAGTTATAACAGCAATTCACCCCTCCACTTT.

This clone was found once. The chain joins TRBV11-2 to TRBJ2-7, with D tentatively TRBD1 (6 bases). V lost 4 bases to trimming and J lost 1 base, with 8 bases between them. This CDR3 is built from 13 residues. Germline V gene sequence: CDR1 SGHAT, CDR2 FQNNGV. The CDR3 spells CASSWDNSYEQYF. The CDR3 nucleotides are TGTGCCAGCAGCTGGGACAATTCCTACGAGCAGTACTTC.

The chain has TRBV6-6 and TRBJ1-1; possibly TRBD1 for D (6 bases). This CDR3 region has 12 residues. V was trimmed by 0 bases and J by 8 bases, leaving 7 bases between them. Germline V CDR1 and CDR2: MNHNY, SVGAGI (reference sequence). CDR3 sequence reads: CASSYSTGEAFF. CDR3 in DNA: TGTGCCAGCAGTTACTCAACAGGGGAAGCTTTCTTT.

The chain uses TRBV4-2 and TRBJ2-7; 13 nucleotides line up with TRBD2. CDR3 length: 16 residues. Germline-derived CDR1 and CDR2 are LGHNA and YNFKEQ. V lost 4 bases to trimming and J lost 5 bases; unmatched junction nucleotides: 8. This CDR3 is CASSRLIGTSGDEQYF. CDR3 coding DNA: TGTGCCAGCAGCCGTCTTATCGGGACTAGCGGGGACGAGCAGTACTTC.

The chain carries TRBV2 and TRBJ2-5; TRBD1 is a possible D gene (6 bases). The germline V and J ends were trimmed by 7 bases and 3 bases, with 9 bases remaining between them. The CDR3 sequence is 12 residues long. Per germline, CDR1 SNHLY and CDR2 FYNNEI. The CDR3 region is CASTGQKETQYF. CDR3 nucleotide sequence: TGTGCCAGCACTGGACAGAAAGAGACCCAGTACTTC.

The V call is TRBV5-1, the J call TRBJ2-1; 7 positions agree with TRBD1. The CDR3 extends over 15 amino acids. The V gene's germline CDR1 is SGHRS and CDR2 YFSETQ. V was clipped by 3 bases and J by 3 bases; unmatched bases: 6. The CDR3 DNA reads TGCGCCAGCAGCTACAGGGGTACTGGCTACAATGAGCAGTTCTTC. Protein: CASSYRGTGYNEQFF.

This clone has just a few counts. This chain connects TRBV7-2 to TRBJ2-2; 8 nucleotides align to TRBD1. Germline V gene lookup returns CDR1 SGHTA and CDR2 FQGNSA. This CDR3 contains 15 residues. J was trimmed by 7 bases and V by 5 bases; bases with no gene match: 9. CDR3: CASSRQGYDGGELFF. The CDR3 nucleotides read TGTGCCAGCAGCCGACAGGGGTACGACGGCGGGGAGCTGTTTTTT.

CDR3 residues: CASTAGKDGNQPQHF. CDR3 in DNA: TGTGCCAGCACCGCGGGAAAAGATGGCAATCAGCCCCAGCATTTT. The chain uses TRBV6-6 and TRBJ1-5; D remains ambiguous. Germline CDR1 and CDR2: MNHNY and SVGAGI (reference sequence). V lost 7 bases and J lost 2, with 15 bases in between. This CDR3 has 15 amino acids.

This chain uses TRBV2 with TRBJ2-3, with D uncertain. In germline, CDR1 is SNHLY, CDR2 FYNNEI. The germline V and J ends were trimmed by 6 bases and 14 bases, with 18 bases remaining between them. The CDR3 runs to 12 residues. CDR3 sequence (DNA): TGTGCCAGCAGCGCTCCAAGGCGTCTAGGGTATTTT. Translation: CASSAPRRLGYF.

This clone was detected only once. This chain uses TRBV21-1 with TRBJ1-1; TRBD1, as called in the table, went unchecked against the DNA. TRBV21-1 is a pseudogene. This CDR3 comprises 14 residues. CDR3 sequence reads: CASSTYDSYTEAFF. The CDR3 DNA reads TGTGCCAGCAGCACCTACGACAGTTACACTGAAGCTTTCTTT.

The genes are TRBV6-1 and TRBJ2-5; D perhaps matches TRBD2 (7 bases). The CDR3 sequence is 14 residues long. Looked up from germline, CDR1 is MNHNS and CDR2 is SASEGT. The V gene lost 4 bases and the J gene lost 5 bases, with 14 bases spanning the gap. The chain's CDR3 is CASSATGGGETQYF. The CDR3 DNA sequence: TGTGCCAGCAGTGCTACGGGGGGCGGGGAGACCCAGTACTTC.

V usage is TRBV7-2 and J usage is TRBJ2-3; 7 positions agree with TRBD2. This CDR3 is 17 amino acids long. Germline assignment: CDR1 SGHTA and CDR2 FQGNSA. The ends lost 3 bases at V and 0 bases at J; junction bases unmatched: 9. CDR3 DNA sequence: TGTGCCAGCAGCTTTACTACCGGGGGGAGGAGCACAGATACGCAGTATTTT. Its translation: CASSFTTGGRSTDTQYF. Full variable domain (rest looked up from reference TRBV7-2 and TRBJ2-3): GAGVSQSPSNKVTEKGKDVELRCDPISGHTALYWYRQSLGQGLEFLIYFQGNSAPDKSGLPSDRFSAERTGGSVSTLTIQRTQQEDSAVYLCASSFTTGGRSTDTQYFGPGTRLTVL.

The rearrangement links TRBV10-3 to TRBJ2-1, with D possibly TRBD2 on 7 matching bases. The germline gives CDR1 ENHRY, CDR2 SYGVKD. V lost 8 bases and J lost 7, with 18 bases in between. This CDR3 is built from 14 residues. CDR3 DNA: TGTGCCATCTTGGCTGGGGGGGCTGGGAATGAGCAGTTCTTC. Its protein product is CAILAGGAGNEQFF.

As for this clone: A read error may account for a junction end that differs from germline. The chain joins TRBV2 to TRBJ1-2, with TRBD1 matching 7 bases. This CDR3 contains 13 residues. Germline CDR1 is SNHLY and CDR2 is FYNNEI. The CDR3 region is CASSEGQGNCRIF. The CDR3 DNA sequence: TGTGCCAGCAGTGAAGGACAGGGAAATTGTCGGATCTTC.

The CDR3 DNA follows: TGTGCCATCAGTGATTCGTCCGAGCAGTACTTC. Its translation is CAISDSSEQYF. This chain uses TRBV10-3 with TRBJ2-7; D unclear. The germline V gene encodes CDR1 ENHRY and CDR2 SYGVKD. Trimming removed 3 bases at V and 6 bases at J, with 6 bases between. The CDR3 is made up of 11 amino acids.

This clone has just one count. The rearrangement links TRBV7-2 to TRBJ2-4; 8 nucleotides agree with TRBD1. CDR1 is SGHTA and CDR2 is FQGNSA in the germline V gene. V gave up 4 bases and J gave up 12 bases; unmatched junction bases: 8. The CDR3 has 13 residues. CDR3 in amino acids: CASSSDRVASQYF. The CDR3 DNA reads TGTGCCAGCAGCTCGGACAGGGTTGCCAGTCAGTACTTC.

This clone has just a few counts. V and J are TRBV5-4 and TRBJ2-7; 8 nucleotides line up with TRBD2. This CDR3 comprises 14 residues. The V gene's germline CDR1 is SGHNT and CDR2 YYREEE (reference sequence). The J segment lost 4 bases and the V segment lost 5 bases, leaving 8 bases of the junction unmatched. The DNA for the CDR3 is TGTGCCAGCAGTCCCCGGGGGGGTTCTTACGAGCAGTACTTC. It is translated as CASSPRGGSYEQYF.

V gene TRBV5-4 combines with J gene TRBJ2-7, with TRBD1 matching 9 bases. This CDR3 is 16 amino acids long. Looked up from germline, CDR1 is SGHNT and CDR2 is YYREEE (reference sequence). With 4 bases clipped from V and 2 bases from J, the junction kept 10 bases outside the gene matches. The CDR3 DNA reads TGTGCCAGCAGCCACGTTCCGGGACAGGGCACCTACGAGCAGTACTTC. This gives the protein CASSHVPGQGTYEQYF.

Concerning this clone itself: The same CDR3 is also encoded by other DNA sequences in this sample. The chain links TRBV27 to TRBJ2-1; D possibly corresponds to TRBD2 (6 bases). The germline V gene encodes CDR1 MNHEY and CDR2 SMNVEV (reference sequence). The CDR3 contains 15 residues. Trimming removed 5 bases at V and 0 bases at J, with 11 bases between. Written as DNA, the CDR3 is TGTGCCAGCAGTAGAGGCGGGGCCTCCTACAATGAGCAGTTCTTC. Translating it yields CASSRGGASYNEQFF.